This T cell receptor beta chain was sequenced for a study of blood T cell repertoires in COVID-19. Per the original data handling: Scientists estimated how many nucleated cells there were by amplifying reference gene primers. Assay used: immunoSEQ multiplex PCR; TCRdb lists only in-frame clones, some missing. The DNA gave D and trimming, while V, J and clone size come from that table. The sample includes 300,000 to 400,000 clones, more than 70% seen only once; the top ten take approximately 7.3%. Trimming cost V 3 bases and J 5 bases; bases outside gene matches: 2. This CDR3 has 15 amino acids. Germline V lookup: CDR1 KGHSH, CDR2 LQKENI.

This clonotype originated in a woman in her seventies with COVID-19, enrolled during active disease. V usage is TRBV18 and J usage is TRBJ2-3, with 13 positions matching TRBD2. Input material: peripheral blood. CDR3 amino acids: CASSPRLAGGDTQYF. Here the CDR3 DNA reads TGTGCCAGCTCACCGCGACTAGCGGGGGGAGATACGCAGTATTTT.